The 15 T cell receptor beta chains below all came from one sample that was sequenced in a study of identical twins (dated by TCRdb to about 2016). Libraries were prepared through 5' RACE. The run used an Illumina HiSeq 2000. The public reads were reprocessed in TCRdb via fastp at Q25 and MiXCR, keeping in-frame beta chains. Rows are unified per CDR3 protein, each entry keeping the most common DNA and genes. The table for this sample lists 600,000 to 850,000 distinct CDR3 sequences; roughly 18% of them were counted only once. Clones ranked in the top ten supply around 13% of the sample. These data were likewise used in another study, on T cells expressing NK-cell markers.

The source material was PBMCs. Receptors originate from a woman younger than 35 in good health.

V gene TRBV7-2 combines with J gene TRBJ2-7; D gene ambiguous. Germline V gives CDR1 SGHTA, CDR2 FQGNSA. This CDR3 has 14 residues. Trimming removed 1 base at V and 2 bases at J, with 9 bases between. The CDR3 is CASSLDWGTYEQYF. In nucleotides, the CDR3 is TGTGCCAGCAGCTTAGACTGGGGAACCTACGAGCAGTACTTC. Full variable domain (remainder filled in from reference TRBV7-2 and TRBJ2-7): GAGVSQSPSNKVTEKGKDVELRCDPISGHTALYWYRQSLGQGLEFLIYFQGNSAPDKSGLPSDRFSAERTGGSVSTLTIQRTQQEDSAVYLCASSLDWGTYEQYFGPGTRLTVT.

The chain links TRBV4-3 to TRBJ2-1, with D perhaps matching TRBD1 (6 bases). V was pared by 3 bases and J by 6 bases, with 30 bases between. CDR3 size: 20 residues. Germline assignment: CDR1 LGHNA and CDR2 YSLEER. Here the CDR3 DNA reads TGCGCCAGCAGCCACCACCAGGAATGGACAGTATTCCCCACATTCAATGAGCAGTTCTTC. It encodes CASSHHQEWTVFPTFNEQFF.

The J gene is TRBJ2-7, the V gene TRBV27, with 10 bases matching TRBD1. The germline gives CDR1 MNHEY, CDR2 SMNVEV (reference sequence). This CDR3 has 12 residues. The CDR3 DNA follows: TGTGTATCGGGACAGGGGCCCTACGAGCAGTACTTC. This translates into CVSGQGPYEQYF.

This chain uses TRBV12-3 or TRBV12-4 with TRBJ2-4; TRBD1 agrees at 9 bases. Trimming cost V 8 bases and J 3 bases; bases outside gene matches: 2. The CDR3 extends over 13 amino acids. CDR3 bases: TGTGCCAGCTCGACAGGGGGCAAAAACATTCAGTACTTC. Protein sequence: CASSTGGKNIQYF.

With respect to this clonotype: A much larger clone differs from this one at a single base, so this may be a read error. This chain links TRBV7-6 with TRBJ2-2, with 7 bases fitting TRBD1. The germline V gene encodes CDR1 SGHVS and CDR2 FNYEAQ. The CDR3 is 14 amino acids. The V gene end was trimmed by 6 bases and the J gene end by 4 bases; junction bases not matched to a gene: 5. This CDR3 is CASSTTGPTGELFF. Written as DNA, the CDR3 is TGTGCCAGCAGTACGACAGGGCCCACCGGGGAGCTGTTTTTT. Based on the CDR3 plus reference TRBV7-6 and TRBJ2-2, the full variable domain is GAGVSQSPRYKVTKRGQDVALRCDPISGHVSLYWYRQALGQGPEFLTYFNYEAQQDKSGLPNDRFSAERPEGSISTLTIQRTEQRDSAMYRCASSTTGPTGELFFGEGSRLTVL.

This chain joins TRBV20-1 and TRBJ1-1; TRBD1 might be the D (5 bases). The CDR3 runs 16 residues. Germline loops: CDR1 DFQATT, CDR2 SNEGSKA (reference sequence). V was clipped by 0 bases and J by 2 bases, with 16 bases between them. CDR3 residues: CSARDWGRTGNTEAFF. Written as DNA, the CDR3 is TGCAGTGCTAGAGATTGGGGGAGGACGGGAAACACTGAAGCTTTCTTT.

In this sample, this clonotype turned up a few times. The chain couples TRBV18 to TRBJ2-7; D not certain. This CDR3 region has 14 residues. Trimming removed 0 bases at V and 2 bases at J, with 8 bases between. CDR1 is KGHSH and CDR2 is LQKENI in the germline V gene. The CDR3 bases are TGTGCCAGCTCACCACCAGCACAAACCTACGAGCAGTACTTC. Translating it yields CASSPPAQTYEQYF. The full variable domain, rest sourced from reference TRBV18 and TRBJ2-7, is NAGVMQNPRHLVRRRGQEARLRCSPMKGHSHVYWYRQLPEEGLKFMVYLQKENIIDESGMPKERFSAEFPKEGPSILRIQQVVRGDSAAYFCASSPPAQTYEQYFGPGTRLTVT.

A few counts support this clonotype. This chain uses TRBV6-2 or TRBV6-3 with TRBJ2-7; 9 nucleotides align to TRBD2. Germline CDR1 MNHEY, CDR2 SVGEGT. Unmatched junction bases numbered 9, after V lost 0 bases and J lost 3 bases. The CDR3 covers 17 residues. CDR3 region: CASSYSTSGKEVYEQYF. The DNA of the CDR3 is TGTGCCAGCAGTTACTCGACTAGCGGTAAAGAGGTCTACGAGCAGTACTTC.

This clonotype occurred a few times. The rearrangement uses TRBV20-1 and TRBJ1-4; no clear D. From germline, CDR1 is DFQATT and CDR2 SNEGSKA (reference sequence). The CDR3 consists of 12 residues. V shed 6 bases and J shed 4 bases, with 9 bases lying between them. Here the CDR3 reads CSAVLINEKLFF. The CDR3 bases are TGCAGTGCGGTTCTCATTAATGAAAAACTGTTTTTT.

V is TRBV9 and J is TRBJ2-1, with 10 bases aligning to TRBD1. The junction had 5 bases not matched to a gene; V was cut back by 3 bases and J by 2 bases. CDR1 SGDLS and CDR2 YYNGEE come from the germline V gene. The CDR3 spans 16 residues. CDR3 nucleotides: TGTGCCAGCAGCGCAGGCGGGACAGGGGCCTACAATGAGCAGTTCTTC. This translates into CASSAGGTGAYNEQFF.

The gene calls are TRBV27 and TRBJ2-2; D could derive from TRBD1 or TRBD2 (6 bases each). The CDR3 loop spans 15 amino acids. Germline V gene lookup returns CDR1 MNHEY and CDR2 SMNVEV (reference sequence). V dropped 4 bases and J dropped 7 bases, with 16 bases sitting between them. CDR3 DNA: TGTGCCAGCAGTTGGGGGGCTGGGTCTGGCGGGGAGCTGTTTTTT. This translates into CASSWGAGSGGELFF.

The chain uses TRBV7-6 and TRBJ2-5, with D maybe TRBD2 (5 bases). Germline V gives CDR1 SGHVS, CDR2 FNYEAQ. Trimming took 1 base from V and 2 from J, leaving 11 bases between them. This CDR3 has 15 residues. Written as DNA, the CDR3 is TGTGCCAGCAGCTTAGAAATGCGGGTACAAGAGACCCAGTACTTC. It specifies CASSLEMRVQETQYF.

This chain uses TRBV7-2 with TRBJ2-1; TRBD1 matches at 10 bases. Germline V gene sequence: CDR1 SGHTA, CDR2 FQGNSA. The length of the CDR3 is 15 residues. V was clipped by 5 bases and J by 7 bases; unmatched bases: 8. The DNA of the CDR3 is TGTGCCAGCAGCCCCCACGGACAGGGGGGTAATGAGCAGTTCTTC. This codes for CASSPHGQGGNEQFF. The full variable domain, completed using reference TRBV7-2 and TRBJ2-1, is GAGVSQSPSNKVTEKGKDVELRCDPISGHTALYWYRQSLGQGLEFLIYFQGNSAPDKSGLPSDRFSAERTGGSVSTLTIQRTQQEDSAVYLCASSPHGQGGNEQFFGPGTRLTVL.

V and J are TRBV12-3 or TRBV12-4 and TRBJ2-3, with D tentatively TRBD2 (5 bases). The CDR3 sequence is 18 residues long. CDR3 nucleotides: TGTACCTGCAGTTTAACCAGACCCCCTAGGACTAGCACAGATACGCAGTATTTT. Its translation: CTCSLTRPPRTSTDTQYF.

This chain joins TRBV12-3 or TRBV12-4 and TRBJ1-1, with a possible D match to TRBD1 (6 bases). The CDR3 consists of 13 residues. V was cut by 5 bases and J by 7 bases, with 14 bases left in between. CDR3 coding DNA: TGTGCCAGCAGTCCCCACAGGGATGGTGAAGCTTTCTTT. Translated, it gives CASSPHRDGEAFF.